This TCR beta chain was captured by sequencing in a study of identical twins (dated by TCRdb to 2016 to 2017). Some background on the complete study: TCR alpha and beta repertoires from monozygotic twins, unrelated adults of various ages and cord blood were deep-sequenced to test whether fetal clonotypes persist. Replicate twin experiments were performed at different times using different library preparation protocols to rule out contamination. What the research found in general, with its limitations: Abundant cord blood beta clonotypes carried fewer insertions; young adult naive repertoires showed a weaker similar trend, while memory repertoires showed none. Excess twin sharing in beta out-of-frame sequences was weaker because fewer shared sequences lowered the signal-to-noise ratio. In monozygotic twins, out-of-frame TCR alpha sharing was systematically underestimated by recombination models, although the models agreed with sharing between unrelated individuals. Compared with coincidental sharing between unrelated individuals, out-of-frame TCR alpha sequences shared between twins showed an excess of sequences with low generation probability. Because the same donors could not be followed over many years, the conclusions depended on cross-sectional statistical analysis. Invariant T cells such as MAIT and iNKT could partly confound zero-insertion analyses, though diverse VJ usage argued against this for most clonotypes.

The receptor library was made with 5' RACE. Sequencer: Illumina HiSeq 2000. A universal primer binding site was added through template switching, and the final cDNA carried a unique molecular identifier so that TCR cDNA molecules could be counted accurately. Specific primers in the conserved constant-segment region were used to synthesize first-strand cDNA for TCR alpha and beta chains. To control for contamination, each cDNA library was double barcoded with a SMART-Mk sample barcode plus Illumina barcodes. TruSeq adapter sequences along with Illumina sample barcodes were introduced in two successive PCR steps. TCR alpha and beta cDNA libraries were sequenced on the Illumina HiSeq platform with custom primers. On the authors' methods: Unique molecular identifiers were extracted from raw reads with MiGEC, and CDR3 positions were determined with MiXCR. For each individual, recombination models were inferred using an EM algorithm with the repgenHMM and IGoR tools. Shared clonotype analysis was performed with the tcR package in R, normalizing sharing by the product of cloneset sizes. To study raw recombination without the effects of thymic and clonal selection, out-of-frame nonproductive sequences were analyzed. The public reads were run again by TCRdb, first through fastp at Q25 and then through MiXCR, and only productive beta chains were kept. Merged by CDR3 protein, the rows form single entries marked with the most common genes and DNA. None of the V and J calls come from the authors' own analysis; TCRdb made them. This sample comprises over 500,000 distinct CDR3 sequences, about 20% of them detected only once. Of the sample, about 0.91% is held by the ten largest clones.

This clonotype was seen a handful of times. Its antigen remains undetermined. No much larger clone is present one base from it, and per-base qualities are unavailable. Every donor was a healthy Caucasian. The twin cohort consisted of three pairs of female monozygotic twins, all aged about 18 to 29 years. Positive isolation kits from Invitrogen were used to isolate the CD4+ and CD8+ T cell populations. V lost 1 base and J lost 9 bases, and the count of bases not matched to a germline gene is 8. From the cysteine up to the phenylalanine, the CDR3 has a length of 15 residues. CDR3 DNA only is kept here, 45 bases in frame from base 1. The CDR1 and CDR2 encoded by the germline V gene are SGDLS and YYNGEE. These data also formed part of another study, on T cells expressing NK-cell markers. As that second paper reports: Three sorted T-cell subsets (CD3+CD56+NKG2C+, CD3+CD56+NKG2C- and CD3+CD56-NKG2C+) from seven to nine donors had their TCR beta-chain repertoires profiled. Among the eight sequenced donors, only one was HCMV-seronegative, while the other seven were HCMV-seropositive. In several experiments an anti-gammadeltaTCR antibody was added to restrict sorting to alphabetaTCR-expressing T cells. For five or six donors, the dominant CD3+CD56+NKG2C+ clonotypes were among the top 10 CD8+ clonotypes and accounted for about 1.0-7.0% of CD8+ T cells. Those dominant clonotypes were again the most abundant among CD3+CD56-NKG2C+ cells in a handful of donors, at roughly 25-65%. It remained unclear whether the expanded NKG2C-expressing T cell clones were specific for HCMV antigens. The eight sequenced donors were randomly selected healthy volunteers, three men and five women. To determine HCMV serostatus, a commercial ELISA kit was used to detect HCMV-specific IgG in serum. MIGEC handled demultiplexing of the reads and grouping by UMI, while MiTCR was used to assemble and quantify clonotypes. To exclude erroneous sequences, any TCR cDNA sequence not supported by at least two reads was discarded. The tcR package was used for downstream repertoire analysis, and clonotypes were matched across fractions by CDR3 nucleotide sequence plus V segment. VDJmatch was used to annotate antigen specificity against VDJdb, with one amino acid substitution in CDR3 allowed.

Sequencing was performed on CD4+ T cells sorted from blood. Recombination connected TRBV9 to TRBJ2-1; 9 bases in the junction line up with TRBD1. This TCR was recovered from a woman under 30 in good health. CDR3 sequence: CASSVSGTGFGEQFF. The nucleotides are TGTGCCAGCAGCGTATCGGGGACAGGGTTTGGTGAGCAGTTCTTC.